The rows below give T cell receptor beta chains drawn from one sample of a study of OX40 agonist ivuxolimab in advanced cancers. Sequencing used immunoSEQ multiplex PCR; TCRdb keeps in-frame clones, though not all of them. The sample includes about 50,000 clones, 85% to 90% seen only once; the top ten take approximately 2%. Source: CD4+ or CD8+ T cells sorted from blood, taken in a trial of the OX40 agonist ivuxolimab. These receptors came from an adult with an advanced solid tumor such as melanoma, head and neck, liver or kidney cancer. The CDR3 runs from the conserved cysteine through the conserved F or W. Each record gives: clone size, V gene, CDR3 length, J gene, D gene, CDR3 DNA, CDR3 protein. The D gene is left open where the match is weak. Clone sizes are given selectively: once, few, many, or a class where the clone is expanded.

>NA|TRBV4-3|14|TRBJ2-3|TRBD2
TGCGCCAGCAGCCAATGGGGAGGGGAAGATACGCAGTATTTT
CASSQWGGEDTQYF
>once|TRBV15|14|TRBJ2-7|NA
TGTGCCACCAGCAAGGGCGGGTCAGTCTACGAGCAGTACTTC
CATSKGGSVYEQYF
>NA|TRBV4-2|16|TRBJ2-4|TRBD2
TGTGCCAGCAGCCCCCTAGCGGGGGGGGATAAAAACATTCAGTACTTC
CASSPLAGGDKNIQYF
>NA|TRBV5-4|15|TRBJ1-1|NA
TGTGCCAGCAGCTTATCATCCATGGGAGCAACTGAAGCTTTCTTT
CASSLSSMGATEAFF
>NA|TRBV10-3|14|TRBJ2-1|NA
TGTGCCATCAAACAGCGCGAGTCCTACAATGAGCAGTTCTTC
CAIKQRESYNEQFF
>NA|TRBV2|15|TRBJ2-7|NA
TGTGCCAGCAGTGAAAAGGGGAGGGGGTCCTACGAGCAGTACTTC
CASSEKGRGSYEQYF
>NA|TRBV30|12|TRBJ2-5|TRBD2
TGTGCCTGTAGCGGGTCTGGGGAGACCCAGTACTTC
CACSGSGETQYF
>NA|TRBV5-4|17|TRBJ2-5|TRBD2
TGTGCCAGCAGCTTGGTCCATACTAGCGGAGGGGCAGAGACCCAGTACTTC
CASSLVHTSGGAETQYF
>NA|TRBV6-5|13|TRBJ1-2|TRBD1
TGTGCCAGCAGTCCAACAGGGGCCTATGGCTACACCTTC
CASSPTGAYGYTF
>NA|TRBV10-3|18|TRBJ2-1|TRBD2
TGTGCCATCAGTGAGTCGAGTGTGGCTAGCGGGGGAAACAATGAGCAGTTCTTC
CAISESSVASGGNNEQFF
>NA|TRBV19|16|TRBJ1-1|NA
TGTGCCAGTATCAGAGGTATGGCCGGGGTCGCCACTGAAGCTTTCTTT
CASIRGMAGVATEAFF
>NA|TRBV11-3|13|TRBJ1-6|NA
TGTGCCAGCAGCTTCTCAGGGATTTCACCCCTCCACTTT
CASSFSGISPLHF
>NA|TRBV6-6|15|TRBJ1-4|NA
TGTGCCAGCAGTAAAACAGGCGCCCTGAATGAAAAACTGTTTTTT
CASSKTGALNEKLFF
>NA|TRBV19|14|TRBJ1-4|NA
TGTGCCAGTAGTATTCAGGGAATTAATGAAAAACTGTTTTTT
CASSIQGINEKLFF
>NA|TRBV5-1|15|TRBJ2-7|TRBD1
TGCGCCAGCAGCTTCGGGGACAGGGAGGCATACGAGCAGTACTTC
CASSFGDREAYEQYF
>NA|TRBV29-1|16|TRBJ2-7|NA
TGCAGCGTTGCCCCCCTGGCCCTGGACAGCGCCGGTGTGCAGTACTTC
CSVAPLALDSAGVQYF
>NA|TRBV19|15|TRBJ1-3|TRBD1
TGTGCCAGTAGACCCGGACAGGGGTCTGGAAACACCATATATTTT
CASRPGQGSGNTIYF
>NA|TRBV7-9|14|TRBJ1-2|NA
TGTGCCAGCAGCCTAAGGGAGGCTGTAGGTGGCCACACCTTC
CASSLREAVGGHTF
>NA|TRBV21-1|15|TRBJ2-7|NA
TGTGCCAGCAGCAACGGGACAGGGTGTGGGGACGAGCAGTACTTC
CASSNGTGCGDEQYF
>NA|TRBV30|14|TRBJ1-6|TRBD1
TGTGCCTGGACTGCGACAGGGGAGGGTTCACCCCTCCACTTT
CAWTATGEGSPLHF
>NA|TRBV7-2|14|TRBJ2-7|NA
TGTGCCAGCAGCTTAATGTGGGATTCCTACGAGCAGTACTTC
CASSLMWDSYEQYF
>NA|TRBV11-1|12|TRBJ1-1|NA
TGTGCCAGCAGCTTAACTTTGGCTGAAGCTTTCTTT
CASSLTLAEAFF
>NA|TRBV19|15|TRBJ2-4|NA
TGTGCCAGTACCTTCAACAGGGAACGCAAAAACATTCAGTACTTC
CASTFNRERKNIQYF
>few|TRBV28|14|TRBJ1-1|NA
TGTGCCAGCAGTTTTTTCGGTATGAACACTGAAGCTTTCTTT
CASSFFGMNTEAFF
>NA|TRBV29-1|12|TRBJ1-1|NA
TGCAGCGGTGGTGGGAGTTTTACTGAAGCTTTCTTT
CSGGGSFTEAFF
>NA|TRBV6-6|15|TRBJ1-5|NA
TGTGCCAGCAGTTACTCGGGAATAGGCAATCAGCCCCAGCATTTT
CASSYSGIGNQPQHF
>NA|TRBV30|12|TRBJ2-5|NA
TGTGCCGGCGGCTGGGGTTCAGAGACCCAGTACTTC
CAGGWGSETQYF
>NA|TRBV5-1|14|TRBJ2-7|NA
TGCGCCAGCAGCTTGGGGACTACAACCTACGAGCAGTACTTC
CASSLGTTTYEQYF
>NA|TRBV5-1|14|TRBJ1-1|TRBD1
TGCGCCAGCAGCTTAACAGGGGATGGGACTGAAGCTTTCTTT
CASSLTGDGTEAFF
>NA|TRBV5-1|13|TRBJ1-2|NA
TGCGCCAGCAGCTTACAAGGGGACTATGGCTACACCTTC
CASSLQGDYGYTF
>once|TRBV9|16|TRBJ2-5|TRBD2
TGTGCCAGCAGCGTCGCGGGGACTAGCGGAACAGAGACCCAGTACTTC
CASSVAGTSGTETQYF
>NA|TRBV5-1|15|TRBJ1-6|NA
TGCGCCAGCAGCTCTCAACAGAAATCTAATTCACCCCTCCACTTT
CASSSQQKSNSPLHF
>once|TRBV2|15|TRBJ2-7|NA
TGTGCCAGCAGTGACAGGGCGCGTTTCCCCTACGAGCAGTACTTC
CASSDRARFPYEQYF
>NA|TRBV18|14|TRBJ2-1|TRBD2
TGTGCCAGCTCACTTATTAGCGGGAGCGATGAGCAGTTCTTC
CASSLISGSDEQFF
>once|TRBV5-1|13|TRBJ2-7|NA
TGCGCCAGCAGCTTGACAGGGACCTACGAGCAGTACTTC
CASSLTGTYEQYF
>NA|TRBV11-1|13|TRBJ1-1|NA
TGTGCCAGCAGCTTAGGGACAGCCGAGGAGGCTTTCTTT
CASSLGTAEEAFF
>NA|TRBV7-2|18|TRBJ2-7|TRBD2
TGTGCCAGCAGCTTACTCGGTAGCGGGAGGGCCCCTTCCTACGAGCAGTACTTC
CASSLLGSGRAPSYEQYF
>once|TRBV2|15|TRBJ2-5|NA
TGTGCCAGCAGTCTTGATACTAGCATCCAAGAGACCCAGTACTTC
CASSLDTSIQETQYF
>few|TRBV4-1|17|TRBJ2-1|TRBD2
TGCGCCAGCAGCCAAGGGGGCGCAACGGGAGGAAACAATGAGCAGTTCTTC
CASSQGGATGGNNEQFF
>NA|TRBV19|14|TRBJ1-3|TRBD1
TGTGCCAGTAGGGACAGGGGGCACGGAAACACCATATATTTT
CASRDRGHGNTIYF
>NA|TRBV6-6|14|TRBJ2-7|NA
TGTGCCAGCACGACTAGGGGTAACTCCTACGAGCAGTACTTC
CASTTRGNSYEQYF
>NA|TRBV7-8|12|TRBJ1-1|NA
TGTGCCAGCAGCTTAAGATACACTGAAGCTTTCTTT
CASSLRYTEAFF
>NA|TRBV18|17|TRBJ1-2|NA
TGTGCCAGCTCACTGGCGGAGTACACCCACCCTAACTATGGCTACACCTTC
CASSLAEYTHPNYGYTF
>NA|TRBV19|15|TRBJ2-5|TRBD2
TGTGCCAGTAGTCTAGGACTAGTAAGAGGGGAGACCCAGTACTTC
CASSLGLVRGETQYF
>NA|TRBV19|13|TRBJ2-7|NA
TGTGCCAGTAGTATGCAGGGACGCTACGAGCAGTACTTC
CASSMQGRYEQYF